Listed below are T cell receptor beta chains from one sample, sequenced in a study of control samples from healthy donors and cancer patients. Sequenced by immunoSEQ multiplex PCR; TCRdb stores in-frame clones only, minus some. The sample holds roughly 130,000 clones, approximately 90% seen once. Sequencing input: blood. Every receptor here comes from a man younger than 35 in good health. The CDR3 runs from the conserved cysteine through the conserved F or W. A D gene is named only where the DNA matches it firmly. Clone size is given for some rows only: seen once, a few or many times, or a class if the clone is expanded.

clone_size j_call d_call v_call cdr3_aa cdr3_nt
- TRBJ1-2 - TRBV5-4 CAILGGAGYTF TGTGCCATCCTGGGGGGGGCTGGCTACACCTTC
- TRBJ2-5 - TRBV28 CASSPPAQETQYF TGTGCCAGCAGTCCTCCCGCCCAAGAGACCCAGTACTTC
- TRBJ2-7 - TRBV19 CASSISGPDTYEQYF TGTGCCAGTAGTATATCTGGTCCTGATACTTACGAGCAGTACTTC
- TRBJ2-5 - TRBV5-4 CASSTGTTGAETQYF TGTGCCAGCAGCACCGGGACCACGGGGGCAGAGACCCAGTACTTC
- TRBJ2-1 - TRBV28 CASSLVTRGNEQFF TGTGCCAGCAGTTTAGTGACTCGTGGGAATGAGCAGTTCTTC
- TRBJ1-4 TRBD1 TRBV6-5 CASSRGQGGEKLFF TGTGCCAGCAGTCGGGGACAGGGAGGAGAAAAACTGTTTTTT
- TRBJ1-1 TRBD1 TRBV11-3 CASSLVGQGSTEAFF TGTGCCAGCAGCTTAGTGGGACAGGGATCCACTGAAGCTTTCTTT
- TRBJ1-4 TRBD1 TRBV11-2 CASSLGSRGAEKLFF TGTGCCAGCAGCTTAGGCTCCAGGGGGGCTGAAAAACTGTTTTTT
few TRBJ1-3 - TRBV5-6 CASSLDRQNSGNTIYF TGTGCCAGCAGCTTGGACAGGCAAAACTCTGGAAACACCATATATTTT
once TRBJ2-1 - TRBV6-2/TRBV6-3 CASSYSVGGEQFF TGTGCCAGCAGTTACTCTGTGGGAGGCGAGCAGTTCTTC
- TRBJ1-3 - TRBV28 CASTDTYLSGNTIYF TGTGCCAGCACGGACACTTACCTGAGTGGAAACACCATATATTTT
- TRBJ1-1 - TRBV11-3 CASSLDSWEGDTEAFF TGTGCCAGCAGCTTAGATAGTTGGGAGGGTGACACTGAAGCTTTCTTT
few TRBJ1-1 TRBD1 TRBV7-9 CASSRQGNTEAFF TGTGCCAGCAGCCGACAGGGGAACACTGAAGCTTTCTTT
- TRBJ2-6 - TRBV13 CASSSYAGANVLTF TGTGCCAGCAGCTCCTATGCTGGGGCCAACGTCCTGACTTTC